Sequencing of this T cell receptor (beta chain) was carried out in a study of T cells in tumors after PD-1 blockade. Study summary: Some patients also took daily vismodegib 150 mg during anti-PD-1 treatment.

Here immunoSEQ multiplex PCR was the method, and the copy in TCRdb shows in-frame clones only, minus some. The sample holds fewer than 55,000 clones, over 70% seen once. Genomic DNA template from tumor biopsies or peripheral blood, roughly 550 ng to 6,004 ng input. CDR1 and CDR2 from the germline V gene are SGHRS and YFSETQ. V dropped 0 bases and J dropped 5 bases, with 7 bases sitting between them. This CDR3 is 13 amino acids long. The chain carries TRBV5-1 and TRBJ2-3; no reliable D call. Sequenced here: PBMCs, sampled before anti-PD-1 treatment. This receptor was identified in a human donor with basal cell carcinoma. CDR3 region: CASSLVDRDTQYF. CDR3 DNA: TGCGCCAGCAGCTTGGTCGATCGAGATACGCAGTATTTT. The whole variable domain, filled in from reference TRBV5-1 and TRBJ2-3, reads KAGVTQTPRYLIKTRGQQVTLSCSPISGHRSVSWYQQTPGQGLQFLFEYFSETQRNKGNFPGRFSGRQFSNSRSEMNVSTLELGDSALYLCASSLVDRDTQYFGPGTRLTVL.